These T cell receptor beta chains were read from a single sample in a study of T cells after posttransplantation cyclophosphamide. The method was immunoSEQ multiplex PCR; TCRdb's version includes in-frame clones alone and lacks a portion of them. This sample has tens of thousands of clones, with around 94% found just once. The sequencing input was PBMCs. The source of these receptors is a woman in her twenties or thirties in good health and a related stem cell transplant donor. Both conserved end residues are part of each CDR3. D genes are given only for firm matches. Some rows mark clone size as missing; the rest say once, few, many or name a class of expanded clone.

CASSYNRRTQYF TGTGCCAGCAGTTACAACAGGCGTACGCAGTATTTT TRBJ2-3 NA TRBV6-5 NA
CASSSTGGEQPQHF TGCGCCAGCAGCTCGACAGGGGGCGAGCAGCCCCAGCATTTT TRBJ1-5 NA TRBV5-1 TRBD1
CASSRGGQAYGYTF TGTGCCAGCAGCAGGGGGGGACAGGCCTATGGCTACACCTTC TRBJ1-2 few TRBV7-2 TRBD1
CASSAIRYYNEQFF TGTGCCAGCAGCGCCATCAGATACTACAATGAGCAGTTCTTC TRBJ2-1 NA TRBV11-2 NA
CASSLNPGREDTQYF TGCGCCAGCAGCTTGAACCCAGGCAGGGAAGATACGCAGTATTTT TRBJ2-3 NA TRBV5-1 NA
CASSLQGDGELFF TGTGCCAGCAGCCTACAGGGGGACGGGGAGCTGTTTTTT TRBJ2-2 NA TRBV7-6 TRBD1
CASGGGPLSGNTIYF TGTGCTAGTGGCGGAGGACCCCTCTCTGGAAACACCATATATTTT TRBJ1-3 NA TRBV12-5 NA
CASSAGLAGHTGELFF TGTGCCAGCAGTGCCGGACTAGCGGGGCACACCGGGGAGCTGTTTTTT TRBJ2-2 NA TRBV2 TRBD2
CASSLVGGPSETQYF TGTGCCAGCAGCTTAGTGGGGGGGCCGTCAGAGACCCAGTACTTC TRBJ2-5 NA TRBV7-2 NA
CASSLRTNLIAKNIQYF TGTGCCAGCAGCTTACGCACGAACTTGATAGCCAAAAACATTCAGTACTTC TRBJ2-4 NA TRBV13 NA
CASRASGGAGSYNEQFF TGCGCCAGCAGAGCGAGCGGGGGGGCCGGGTCCTACAATGAGCAGTTCTTC TRBJ2-1 NA TRBV5-1 TRBD2
CASSSYRGAYNEQFF TGCGCCAGCTCCTCCTATCGAGGAGCCTACAATGAGCAGTTCTTC TRBJ2-1 NA TRBV4-1 NA
CASSLTGSGNTIYF TGTGCCAGCAGCTTGACTGGTTCTGGAAACACCATATATTTT TRBJ1-3 NA TRBV7-9 NA
CASSLLPGQGSNEQYF TGTGCCAGCAGTTTGCTCCCGGGACAGGGATCCAACGAGCAGTACTTC TRBJ2-7 NA TRBV28 TRBD1
CASSLSRGGTGELFF TGTGCCAGCAGCTTGTCACGGGGGGGGACCGGGGAGCTGTTTTTT TRBJ2-2 NA TRBV7-9 TRBD2
CASSLYPQGGFNAGELFF TGTGCCAGCAGTTTATATCCCCAAGGAGGATTTAACGCCGGGGAGCTGTTTTTT TRBJ2-2 NA TRBV27 NA
CASSAGTGVGQPQHF TGTGCCAGCAGTGCCGGGACAGGGGTAGGTCAGCCCCAGCATTTT TRBJ1-5 NA TRBV28 TRBD1
CASSQAINLNTEAFF TGTGCCAGCAGCCAAGCCATCAACTTGAACACTGAAGCTTTCTTT TRBJ1-1 NA TRBV4-2 NA
CASSVRQGKAQPQHF TGTGCCAGCAGCGTTAGACAGGGGAAGGCTCAGCCCCAGCATTTT TRBJ1-5 NA TRBV7-2 TRBD1
CASARQINQPQHF TGTGCCAGTGCTCGACAGATCAATCAGCCCCAGCATTTT TRBJ1-5 once TRBV19 NA
CASSLAHRGRYTF TGTGCCAGCAGCTTGGCTCACAGGGGGCGTTACACCTTC TRBJ1-2 NA TRBV5-6 TRBD1
CASSLVLFSGGDYGYTF TGTGCCAGCAGTTTGGTTTTGTTTTCAGGGGGCGACTATGGCTACACCTTC TRBJ1-2 NA TRBV28 TRBD1
CASLLPGQGASQPQHF TGTGCCAGCCTGTTACCGGGACAGGGGGCGAGTCAGCCCCAGCATTTT TRBJ1-5 NA TRBV28 TRBD1
CASSPGVTGVGKEQYF TGTGCCAGCTCACCGGGGGTCACAGGGGTCGGAAAAGAGCAGTACTTC TRBJ2-7 NA TRBV18 TRBD1
CASSQSLRCDEWGQGVRQQYF TGCGCCAGCAGTCAATCGCTGAGATGCGACGAGTGGGGACAGGGCGTAAGGCAGCAGTACTTC TRBJ2-7 NA TRBV23-1 TRBD1
CASSRTGGGEQFF TGTGCCAGCAGTAGGACAGGGGGCGGTGAGCAGTTCTTC TRBJ2-1 NA TRBV7-9 TRBD1